This entry lists 7 T cell receptor beta chains sequenced from one sample in a study of CD8+ T cells in alopecia areata. Following RNA extraction, reverse transcription yielded cDNA that acted as the sequencing template. The table came from immunoSEQ multiplex PCR; TCRdb's copy has only in-frame clones and leaves some out. The profile covers over 85,000 clones, with less than 50% appearing a single time and about 1.2% taken by the ten largest. Material: CD4+ T cells sorted from blood. These receptor sequences come from a human donor with alopecia areata.

This clone was seen a few times. This chain links TRBV5-1 with TRBJ1-2; 9 bases are a match to TRBD1. CDR1 is SGHRS, CDR2 YFSETQ, per germline. The CDR3 spans 15 residues. V trimming: 1 base; J trimming: 6 bases; junction bases outside the gene matches: 7. The CDR3 nucleotides are TGCGCCAGCAGCTTGATCCCGGGACAGGGCGATGGCTACACCTTC. Encoded protein: CASSLIPGQGDGYTF. Complete variable domain (other parts from reference TRBV5-1 and TRBJ1-2): KAGVTQTPRYLIKTRGQQVTLSCSPISGHRSVSWYQQTPGQGLQFLFEYFSETQRNKGNFPGRFSGRQFSNSRSEMNVSTLELGDSALYLCASSLIPGQGDGYTFGSGTRLTVV.

This clone has a handful of counts. The DNA for the CDR3 is TGCAGCGTTGAAAGGGGTGGGTGGAGTGAGCAGTTCTTC. It codes for CSVERGGWSEQFF. V and J are TRBV29-1 and TRBJ2-1; D is possibly TRBD1 (5 bases). CDR1 and CDR2 (germline): SQVTM, ANQGSEA. V was cut by 2 bases and J by 9 bases, with 14 bases left in between. CDR3 length: 13 residues.

This clone has just a few counts. The V gene is TRBV4-2, the J gene TRBJ2-2; TRBD2 agrees at 7 bases. The CDR3 contains 17 residues. Germline V lookup: CDR1 LGHNA, CDR2 YNFKEQ. Trimming removed 1 base from V and 4 bases from J; junction bases left unmatched: 9. The CDR3 DNA sequence: TGTGCCAGCAGCCAAGCCGGACTAGTACGTGTCACCGGGGAGCTGTTTTTT. It is translated as CASSQAGLVRVTGELFF.

The V call is TRBV19, the J call TRBJ2-7; 9 positions match TRBD1. The germline gives CDR1 LNHDA, CDR2 SQIVND (reference sequence). V was pared by 5 bases and J by 4 bases, with 9 bases of the junction left unmatched. The CDR3 contains 15 residues. CDR3 region: CASSFGQGRNYEQYF. The CDR3 DNA reads as TGTGCCAGTAGTTTCGGACAGGGGCGGAATTACGAGCAGTACTTC.

CDR3 region: CSVEGPSYEQYF. The CDR3 DNA reads TGCAGCGTAGAGGGTCCTTCCTACGAGCAGTACTTC. This chain uses TRBV29-1 with TRBJ2-7; D is possibly TRBD2 (5 bases). The CDR3 is 12 residues long. V dropped 6 bases and J dropped 1 base, with 10 bases sitting between them. CDR1 is SQVTM and CDR2 is ANQGSEA in the germline V gene.

The chain couples TRBV2 to TRBJ2-1, with a weak D call TRBD1 (6 bases). Trimming took 6 bases from V and 0 from J, leaving 15 bases between them. This CDR3 is built from 16 residues. CDR1 is SNHLY and CDR2 is FYNNEI in the germline V gene. Here the CDR3 reads CASRSEQGSSYNEQFF. CDR3 coding DNA: TGTGCCAGCAGATCCGAACAGGGCAGCTCCTACAATGAGCAGTTCTTC.

The CDR3 protein is CSASGDTEAFF. Written as DNA, the CDR3 is TGCAGTGCGAGCGGGGACACTGAAGCTTTCTTT. This chain connects TRBV20-1 to TRBJ1-1; D remains unclear. With 6 bases removed from V and 3 bases from J, the gap between germline ends came to 8 bases. Germline CDR1 reads DFQATT; CDR2 reads SNEGSKA (reference sequence). The CDR3 consists of 11 residues.